This T cell receptor beta chain was observed in a study of shared clonotypes between healthy human individuals. Study-wide results and caveats: Generally, naive subsets came out with larger estimated richness than memory subsets. Naive CD4 clonotypes overlapped across a handful of donors at 4.5% to 5.5%. The diversity represented, both genetic and in exposure history, was limited by few donors. Sampling used blood alone; tissue repertoires probably differ.

In regard to this clone: Its antigen remains unknown.

Produced via immunoSEQ multiplex PCR; TCRdb's table is partial and in-frame only. The sample contains about 2.3 million clones, about 92% of which appear only once. This TCR was recovered from a young man in good health. Some clones in this sample may be carry-over from other donors' samples. Source material: naive CD4+ T cells from PBMCs. The subset is: CD45RA+ positively selected.

This CDR3 reads CASRSQGARVYTF. The DNA of the CDR3 is TGTGCCAGCAGATCCCAGGGGGCGCGAGTCTACACCTTC. The chain joins TRBV6-5 to TRBJ1-2; 8 bases map to TRBD1. V lost 6 bases and J lost 10; bases outside the gene matches: 10. Germline V CDR1 and CDR2: MNHEY, SVGAGI. The CDR3 loop spans 13 amino acids.